The 32 T cell receptor beta chains reported below all come from one sample, sequenced in a study of blood T cell repertoires in COVID-19. Libraries were prepared by immunoSEQ multiplex PCR; TCRdb keeps only in-frame clonotypes and omits some of them. This sample yields about 180,000 clones, of which more than 70% are seen a single time; roughly 18% belongs to the top ten. The sample taken for sequencing was peripheral blood. These receptor sequences come from a person aged 65 to 85 with COVID-19, enrolled during active disease.

The V gene is TRBV2, the J gene TRBJ2-6, with TRBD1 identical over 10 bases. This CDR3 comprises 20 residues. V trimming: 3 bases; J trimming: 2 bases; junction bases outside the gene matches: 13. Germline CDR1 reads SNHLY; CDR2 reads FYNNEI. CDR3 nucleotide sequence: TGTGCCAGCAGTGAGATGGGACAGGGGAGCGGTAGTGCTGGGGCCAACGTCCTGACTTTC. Translation: CASSEMGQGSGSAGANVLTF.

The V and J genes are TRBV2 and TRBJ2-1; 11 nucleotides match TRBD2. The CDR3 sequence is 15 residues long. The germline gives CDR1 SNHLY, CDR2 FYNNEI. J gave up 8 bases and V 5 bases, and 8 bases lay outside the gene matches. The CDR3 sequence: CASSRTSGSIDEQFF. The CDR3 region has the DNA TGTGCCAGCAGTCGAACTAGCGGGAGTATCGATGAGCAGTTCTTC.

The rearrangement links TRBV9 to TRBJ2-1, with 11 bases identical to TRBD2. V dropped 0 bases and J dropped 4; count of bases not matched to a gene: 12. Germline V gene sequence: CDR1 SGDLS, CDR2 YYNGEE. The CDR3 is 19 residues long. CDR3 loop: CASSVAFSVASGGYNEQFF. The CDR3 DNA is TGTGCCAGCAGCGTAGCTTTTTCCGTTGCTAGCGGGGGGTACAATGAGCAGTTCTTC. Supplemented by reference TRBV9 and TRBJ2-1, the full variable domain reads DSGVTQTPKHLITATGQRVTLRCSPRSGDLSVYWYQQSLDQGLQFLIQYYNGEERAKGNILERFSAQQFPDLHSELNLSSLELGDSALYFCASSVAFSVASGGYNEQFFGPGTRLTVL.

This clone was seen once. The chain has TRBV3-1 (or the pseudogene TRBV3-2) and TRBJ2-1; weak D call: TRBD2 (6 bases). CDR1 and CDR2 (germline): LGHDT, YNNKEL (reference sequence). V lost 1 base to trimming and J lost 2 bases, with 6 bases between them. This CDR3 has 14 amino acids. The CDR3 DNA follows: TGTGCCAGCAGCCAAGGGGGGGCCTACAATGAGCAGTTCTTC. This codes for CASSQGGAYNEQFF.

The chain uses TRBV9 and TRBJ1-4; 7 bases agree with TRBD1. After removal of 3 bases from V and 7 bases from J, the junction contained 15 bases not matched to a gene. CDR3 size: 17 residues. The germline V gene has CDR1 SGDLS and CDR2 YYNGEE. CDR3 coding DNA: TGTGCCAGCAGCGACGAGGGGGCCGTACAGGGGATTGAAAAACTGTTTTTT. Translated: CASSDEGAVQGIEKLFF. Using reference TRBV9 and TRBJ1-4 for the parts outside the CDR3, the full variable domain is DSGVTQTPKHLITATGQRVTLRCSPRSGDLSVYWYQQSLDQGLQFLIQYYNGEERAKGNILERFSAQQFPDLHSELNLSSLELGDSALYFCASSDEGAVQGIEKLFFGSGTQLSVL.

This clone was observed a single time. V and J are TRBV21-1 and TRBJ1-6; no DNA check was done on the table's D call, TRBD1. TRBV21-1 is described as a pseudogene. This CDR3 is 19 amino acids long. The CDR3 protein is CASSKGSQGPTGVNSPLHF. The DNA of the CDR3 is TGTGCCAGCAGCAAAGGGAGCCAGGGACCAACAGGGGTCAATTCACCCCTCCACTTT.

The chain carries TRBV18 and TRBJ1-4, with TRBD1 matching over 9 bases. V lost 3 bases and J lost 5; bases outside the gene matches: 10. The CDR3 totals 17 residues. CDR1 and CDR2 from the germline V gene are KGHSH and LQKENI. CDR3 DNA sequence: TGTGCCAGCTCACCTACCATCCCGGGACAGGGCAATGAAAAACTGTTTTTT. It encodes CASSPTIPGQGNEKLFF.

The rearrangement uses TRBV4-3 and TRBJ1-6; 8 bases align to TRBD1. V shed 1 base, J shed 7 bases, and the junction held 3 bases outside the gene matches. Germline V CDR1 and CDR2: LGHNA, YSLEER. The CDR3 covers 15 residues. CDR3 DNA: TGCGCCAGCAGCCAAGTTGGGACAGGAAATTCACCCCTCCACTTT. It specifies CASSQVGTGNSPLHF.

The chain is built from TRBV28 and TRBJ1-4; 7 positions match TRBD1. The CDR3 runs 15 residues. Per germline, CDR1 MDHEN and CDR2 SYDVKM. J lost 7 bases, V lost 6 bases, and 11 bases had no gene match. CDR3 sequence: CASSYRGVRGEKLFF. Written as DNA, the CDR3 is TGTGCCAGCAGCTACAGGGGAGTTAGGGGTGAAAAACTGTTTTTT.

The chain is built from TRBV19 and TRBJ1-1; D is ambiguous. V lost 5 bases and J lost 0, with 7 bases in between. Germline CDR1 and CDR2: LNHDA and SQIVND (reference sequence). This CDR3 is built from 13 residues. The CDR3 is CASSLSMNTEAFF. The CDR3, as DNA: TGTGCCAGTAGTCTTTCTATGAACACTGAAGCTTTCTTT. Full variable domain (rest looked up from reference TRBV19 and TRBJ1-1): DGGITQSPKYLFRKEGQNVTLSCEQNLNHDAMYWYRQDPGQGLRLIYYSQIVNDFQKGDIAEGYSVSREKKESFPLTVTSAQKNPTAFYLCASSLSMNTEAFFGQGTRLTVV.

CDR3: CASSWDSNTEAFF. CDR3 nucleotide sequence: TGCGCCAGCAGCTGGGACAGTAACACTGAAGCTTTCTTT. The rearrangement joins TRBV5-1 to TRBJ1-1; TRBD1 agrees at 7 bases. Trimming removed 3 bases from V and 2 bases from J; junction bases left unmatched: 1. Per the germline V gene, CDR1 is SGHRS and CDR2 is YFSETQ. The CDR3 has 13 amino acids.

The J gene is TRBJ1-6, the V gene TRBV10-3; TRBD1 aligns across 8 bases. The CDR3 extends over 18 amino acids. Germline V CDR1 and CDR2: ENHRY, SYGVKD. With 0 bases clipped from V and 7 bases from J, the junction kept 11 bases outside the gene matches. The CDR3 protein is CAISESLQGAGQNSPLHF. The DNA of the CDR3 is TGTGCCATCAGTGAGTCTCTTCAGGGGGCAGGTCAGAATTCACCCCTCCACTTT.

J is TRBJ1-5 and V is TRBV19; TRBD1 aligns across 8 bases. The CDR3 covers 16 residues. The germline CDR1 and CDR2 sequences are LNHDA and SQIVND (reference sequence). V lost 7 bases, J lost 6 bases, and 14 bases stayed unmatched. The CDR3 coding sequence is TGTGCCAGTATCCCTCGCCCTGGACAGGGTTCTCAGCCCCAGCATTTT. This translates into CASIPRPGQGSQPQHF.

This rearrangement joins TRBV30 to TRBJ2-7; possibly TRBD1 for D (7 bases). Germline values: CDR1 GTSNPN, CDR2 SVGIG (reference sequence). With 8 bases removed from V and 1 base from J, the gap between germline ends came to 18 bases. This CDR3 contains 14 residues. The CDR3 DNA reads TGTGCCCAGGGGGGTGGCCTTCCTTCCTACGAGCAGTACTTC. As protein: CAQGGGLPSYEQYF.

The rearrangement uses TRBV15 and TRBJ1-1; D possibly corresponds to TRBD1 (5 bases). Germline CDR1 LNHNV, CDR2 YYDKDF (reference sequence). This CDR3 spans 12 amino acids. The V and J ends lost 1 base and 7 bases respectively, with 7 bases between them. CDR3 nucleotides: TGTGCCACCAGCAGAGTTGACAGTGAAGCTTTCTTT. Its protein is CATSRVDSEAFF.

This clone was detected once. The rearrangement uses TRBV24-1 and TRBJ2-1; D might be TRBD1 (6 bases). The CDR3 has 14 residues. Germline V lookup: CDR1 KGHDR, CDR2 SFDVKD. Deletions cut 5 bases from V and 5 bases from J, with 12 bases between. CDR3 in DNA: TGTGCCACCAGTGTAGGGGGTCGCGACAATGAGCAGTTCTTC. Its translation is CATSVGGRDNEQFF.

This clone was observed a single time. The chain recombines TRBV5-1 with TRBJ2-3, with D maybe TRBD1 (6 bases). Trimming took off 2 bases at V and 2 bases at J, with 12 bases between the two ends. CDR3 length equals 15 residues. The germline CDR1 and CDR2 sequences are SGHRS and YFSETQ. CDR3 loop: CASSFQGSYTDTQYF. The DNA of the CDR3 is TGCGCCAGCAGCTTTCAGGGGAGTTACACAGATACGCAGTATTTT.

The chain joins TRBV15 to TRBJ2-1, with unresolved D. The ends were cut back, 1 base at V and 5 bases at J, with 3 bases in the middle. Germline loops: CDR1 LNHNV, CDR2 YYDKDF (reference sequence). This CDR3 comprises 12 residues. The CDR3 DNA follows: TGTGCCACCAGCAGAGTAGACAATGAGCAGTTCTTC. Amino acid sequence: CATSRVDNEQFF.

The gene calls are TRBV28 and TRBJ2-2; D perhaps matches TRBD2 (6 bases). The V gene lost 11 bases and the J gene lost 1 base, with 14 bases spanning the gap. The CDR3 totals 14 residues. Germline CDR1 is MDHEN and CDR2 is SYDVKM. The CDR3 loop reads CAGGGLKNTGELFF. The DNA for the CDR3 is TGTGCCGGGGGAGGTTTAAAGAACACCGGGGAGCTGTTTTTT.

J is TRBJ1-2 and V is TRBV10-2; D is uncertain. Germline V lookup: CDR1 WSHSY, CDR2 SAAADI. The V end was cut by 4 bases, the J end by 7 bases, with 19 bases between. This CDR3 has 15 residues. CDR3 in amino acids: CASSALGAGSGGYTF. CDR3 bases: TGCGCCAGCAGTGCCCTTGGTGCAGGCTCAGGTGGCTACACCTTC.

The chain employs TRBV3-1 (or the pseudogene TRBV3-2) and TRBJ2-6, with D possibly being TRBD1 (6 bases). Between the trimmed V and J ends, which lost 6 bases and 1 base, there was a span of 10 bases. CDR3 size: 15 residues. Germline V gene lookup returns CDR1 LGHDT and CDR2 YNNKEL (reference sequence). CDR3 sequence (DNA): TGTGCCAGCAGACCTAGGGGGTCTGGGGCCAACGTCCTGACTTTC. Its translation: CASRPRGSGANVLTF.

This sequence joins TRBV6-6 and TRBJ2-7; 8 bases line up with TRBD1. The V and J ends lost 3 bases and 2 bases, in that order; junction bases with no gene match: 6. This CDR3 contains 15 residues. Germline-derived CDR1 and CDR2 are MNHNY and SVGAGI (reference sequence). Here the CDR3 DNA reads TGTGCCAGCAGTTATGGCAGGGGGCTCCCCTACGAGCAGTACTTC. Translating gives CASSYGRGLPYEQYF.

V and J are TRBV6-5 and TRBJ2-3, with 10 bases matching TRBD1. The ends lost 6 bases at V and 6 bases at J; junction bases unmatched: 6. This CDR3 region has 14 residues. Germline lookup yields CDR1 MNHEY and CDR2 SVGAGI. The CDR3 sequence: CASRTDRGQDTQYF. CDR3 DNA sequence: TGTGCCAGCAGGACCGACAGGGGGCAGGATACGCAGTATTTT.

The chain uses TRBV20-1 and TRBJ2-1; 9 nucleotides match TRBD1. Germline values: CDR1 DFQATT, CDR2 SNEGSKA (reference sequence). V lost 3 bases and J lost 4; bases outside the gene matches: 4. The CDR3 runs to 14 residues. CDR3 in DNA: TGCAGTGCTAGTTCAGGGACAGGGTACAATGAGCAGTTCTTC. This encodes CSASSGTGYNEQFF.

The rearrangement uses TRBV7-2 and TRBJ2-3, with D tentatively TRBD2 (6 bases). This CDR3 region has 14 residues. The V and J ends lost 8 bases and 6 bases respectively, with 18 bases between them. CDR1 SGHTA and CDR2 FQGNSA come from the germline V gene. CDR3 in amino acids: CASSSSVRGDTQYF. The CDR3 DNA reads TGTGCCAGCTCATCTAGCGTGCGAGGGGATACGCAGTATTTT.

V is TRBV7-2 and J is TRBJ2-1; 8 bases fit TRBD1. This CDR3 spans 14 amino acids. The germline CDR1 and CDR2 sequences are SGHTA and FQGNSA. V lost 5 bases, J lost 9 bases, and 9 bases stayed unmatched. Written as DNA, the CDR3 is TGTGCCAGCAGCCTGGGACAGGCTGCAGGTGAGCAGTTCTTC. Its translation: CASSLGQAAGEQFF.

The genes are TRBV5-6 and TRBJ1-3; a possible D gene is TRBD1 (6 bases). With 2 bases removed from V and 3 bases from J, the gap between germline ends came to 12 bases. Germline loops: CDR1 SGHDT, CDR2 YYEEEE. This CDR3 has 15 amino acids. CDR3 DNA: TGTGCCAGCAGCTTACAGGGAATCAGTGGAAACACCATATATTTT. It specifies CASSLQGISGNTIYF.

The V call is TRBV19, the J call TRBJ1-5, with a weak D call TRBD1 (5 bases). Germline assignment: CDR1 LNHDA and CDR2 SQIVND (reference sequence). The CDR3 covers 18 residues. Trimming took off 6 bases at V and 1 base at J, with 22 bases between the two ends. The CDR3 nucleotides are TGTGCCAGTAGCAACCACCTACCCGGCAGGGCGAGCAATCAGCCCCAGCATTTT. Encoded protein: CASSNHLPGRASNQPQHF.

With respect to this clone: Within the sample, other DNA sequences also encode this same CDR3. The rearrangement joins TRBV27 to TRBJ2-7; a weak D match, TRBD2 (6 bases). V was clipped by 3 bases and J by 4 bases, with 13 bases between them. Germline V gene lookup returns CDR1 MNHEY and CDR2 SMNVEV (reference sequence). The CDR3 spans 14 residues. The CDR3 sequence is CASSFSGGPYEQYF. For the CDR3, the DNA is TGTGCCAGCAGTTTTTCTGGAGGGCCTTACGAGCAGTACTTC.

This clone has a single count. This chain connects TRBV28 to TRBJ2-1, with 9 bases fitting TRBD2. J was trimmed by 6 bases and V by 4 bases; bases with no gene match: 7. Germline V lookup: CDR1 MDHEN, CDR2 SYDVKM. There are 15 residues in the CDR3. The CDR3 region has the DNA TGTGCCAGCAGTTCTTTAGCGGGAGATTCCAATGAGCAGTTCTTC. Translation: CASSSLAGDSNEQFF.

The chain employs TRBV4-3 and TRBJ2-1, with 13 bases matching TRBD2. V lost 1 base to trimming and J lost 8 bases; unmatched junction nucleotides: 5. Germline assignment: CDR1 LGHNA and CDR2 YSLEER. This CDR3 contains 16 residues. The CDR3 reads CASSQGTSGRVHEQFF. The CDR3 DNA follows: TGCGCCAGCAGCCAAGGAACTAGCGGGAGGGTCCATGAGCAGTTCTTC.

This chain joins TRBV24-1 and TRBJ2-2, with 8 positions matching TRBD1. The CDR3 runs 17 residues. V shed 4 bases, J shed 1 base, and the junction held 7 bases outside the gene matches. Germline values: CDR1 KGHDR, CDR2 SFDVKD. The CDR3 DNA reads as TGTGCCACCAGTGAACCCAGGACAGGGTTGAACACCGGGGAGCTGTTTTTT. It yields the protein CATSEPRTGLNTGELFF.